This TCR beta chain was recorded in a study of long-term antiretroviral therapy in people with HIV. General study findings and limits: Dominance of pre-ART expanded clones persisted, fluctuating and often declining after ART. Diversity went up after ART and still fell short of transplant donor controls.

This clone was found a few times. The antigen is not known. A v3.0 immunoSEQ assay was performed at survey level. Produced via immunoSEQ multiplex PCR; TCRdb's table is partial and in-frame only. The data contain about 22,000 clones, roughly 84% of them singletons. This TCR derives from a man aged 45-65 years with HIV. The starting material was unsorted PBMCs, obtained at the start of antiretroviral therapy.

The CDR3 DNA reads as TGTGCCTGGAGTTTTACAGGAGATACTGAAGCTTTCTTT. Protein: CAWSFTGDTEAFF. The chain is built from TRBV30 and TRBJ1-1; maybe TRBD1 (5 bases). CDR1 is GTSNPN and CDR2 is SVGIG in the germline V gene (reference sequence). V lost 2 bases and J 5 bases, leaving 12 bases between the germline ends. The CDR3 totals 13 residues.